The next 12 T cell receptor beta chains were all read from a single sample in a study of tumor and adjacent non-tumor tissue in lung cancer. This sample's RNA came from whole unsorted tissue. TCRbeta libraries were built with three rounds of nested PCR, modified from ARM-PCR. One entry per CDR3 protein results from TCRdb running MiXCR on the multiplex PCR reads. Among 120,000 to 150,000 distinct CDR3 sequences listed, approximately 64% were seen once. Sequencing input: lung tumor tissue. The origin of the receptors is a man in his fifties or sixties with small cell lung cancer.

To note about this clonotype: Without the conserved terminal phenylalanine or tryptophan, this CDR3 likely stems from a read error. The gene calls are TRBV20-1 and TRBJ2-3; TRBD2 aligns across 12 bases. Germline CDR1 is DFQATT and CDR2 is SNEGSKA (reference sequence). This CDR3 is built from 14 residues. J lost 5 bases, V lost 5 bases, and 5 bases had no gene match. CDR3 sequence: CSAPTSGGGDTQYL. In nucleotides, the CDR3 is TGCAGTGCTCCGACTAGCGGGGGAGGAGATACGCAGTATCTT.

This clonotype is classed as medium-sized (0.01 to 0.1%). This chain links TRBV6-2 or TRBV6-3 with TRBJ2-4, with D unresolved. This CDR3 is 13 amino acids long. V lost 9 bases to trimming and J lost 4 bases, with 13 bases between them. Germline V gene sequence: CDR1 MNHEY, CDR2 SVGEGT. DNA of the CDR3: TGTGCCAGTAACCGGGCCGGTAAAAACATTCAGTACTTC. Its protein product is CASNRAGKNIQYF.

V is TRBV5-4 and J is TRBJ2-3, with D perhaps matching TRBD2 (6 bases). This CDR3 comprises 17 residues. CDR1 is SGHNT and CDR2 is YYREEE in the germline V gene (reference sequence). Trimming removed 6 bases from V and 4 bases from J, with 24 bases in between. CDR3 nucleotides: TGTGCCAGCAATCCCCCGGTGATGCGGGGACGAGCAGATACGCAGTATTTT. Translated: CASNPPVMRGRADTQYF.

This clonotype occurred once. A much larger clone differs from this one at a single base, so this may be a read error. The chain links TRBV12-3 or TRBV12-4 to TRBJ2-1; no clear D gene. The CDR3 extends over 12 amino acids. V was pared by 8 bases and J by 10 bases, with 15 bases between. The CDR3 DNA reads as TGTGCCAGCTGTCTCTCGGGTTTCGAGCAGTTCTTC. The encoded protein is CASCLSGFEQFF.

A remark on this clonotype: This may come from a read error, since a much larger clone is one base off. V and J are TRBV5-4 and TRBJ2-5, with 8 bases fitting TRBD2. V trimming: 9 bases; J trimming: 4 bases; junction bases outside the gene matches: 14. CDR1 is SGHNT, CDR2 YYREEE, per germline (reference sequence). The CDR3 has 15 amino acids. This CDR3 reads CATIITAGASETQYF. The CDR3, as DNA: TGTGCCACCATAATAACAGCGGGAGCATCAGAGACCCAGTACTTC.

To note about this clonotype: At one end, the junction sequence differs from germline, possibly due to a read error. The genes are TRBV6-1 and TRBJ2-5, with D maybe TRBD2 (6 bases). This CDR3 comprises 13 residues. Germline CDR1 is MNHNS and CDR2 is SASEGT. CDR3 nucleotides: TGTGCCGGCAGCCGTAGCGGCCGGGAGACCCAGTACTTC. Translating it yields CAGSRSGRETQYF.

A remark on this clonotype: One end of the junction is discordant with germline, which a read error may explain. The chain uses TRBV6-5 and TRBJ1-6, with D perhaps matching TRBD1 (5 bases). This CDR3 has 17 residues. Germline lookup yields CDR1 MNHEY and CDR2 SVGAGI. The CDR3 bases are TGTGACAGCAGTTACTTTGGGGCAGGCCGAGTCGATTCACCCCTCCACTTT. This gives the protein CDSSYFGAGRVDSPLHF.

The genes are TRBV6-5 and TRBJ2-7; the D gene is possibly TRBD2 (5 bases). Per germline, CDR1 MNHEY and CDR2 SVGAGI. With 2 bases removed from V and 0 bases from J, the gap between germline ends came to 11 bases. This CDR3 has 15 residues. The CDR3 DNA sequence: TGTGCCAGCAGTTACGCTAGCAGGAGCTCCTACGAGCAGTACTTC. This encodes CASSYASRSSYEQYF.

This clonotype was recorded many times. V and J are TRBV11-2 and TRBJ1-6; D possibly corresponds to TRBD1 (5 bases). CDR3 length equals 15 residues. Between the trimmed V and J ends, which lost 0 bases and 7 bases, there was a span of 10 bases. CDR1 is SGHAT and CDR2 is FQNNGV in the germline V gene. The CDR3 DNA sequence: TGTGCCAGCAGCTTAGAACCAGGACACAATTCACCCCTCCACTTT. The encoded protein is CASSLEPGHNSPLHF. Together with reference TRBV11-2 and TRBJ1-6, the CDR3 gives the full variable domain: EAGVAQSPRYKIIEKRQSVAFWCNPISGHATLYWYQQILGQGPKLLIQFQNNGVVDDSQLPKDRFSAERLKGVDSTLKIQPAKLEDSAVYLCASSLEPGHNSPLHFGNGTRLTVT.

This clonotype was picked up a small number of times. The CDR3 protein is CASSDDTRYGYTF. DNA of the CDR3: TGTGCCAGCAGCGACGACACCCGGTATGGCTACACCTTC. The chain carries TRBV6-2 or TRBV6-3 and TRBJ1-2; D gene unclear. V lost 6 bases and J lost 5, with 13 bases in between. The CDR3 covers 13 residues. Germline V gene lookup returns CDR1 MNHEY and CDR2 SVGEGT.

In its sample, this clonotype was seen a few times. The chain is built from TRBV12-3 or TRBV12-4 and TRBJ1-3; D unresolved. The CDR3 is 17 amino acids. V was trimmed by 5 bases and J by 3 bases, leaving 20 bases between them. CDR3 residues: CASSLRRGRIGGNTIYF. CDR3 bases: TGTGCCAGCAGTCTTCGCCGCGGCAGAATAGGTGGAAACACCATATATTTT.

The V gene is TRBV5-1, the J gene TRBJ2-3, with 12 bases identical to TRBD2. There are 17 residues in the CDR3. Germline V gene data show CDR1 as SGHRS and CDR2 as YFSETQ. J lost 5 bases, V lost 4 bases, and 11 bases had no gene match. This chain's CDR3 is CASSARQLAGGGDTQYF. The CDR3 DNA is TGCGCCAGCAGCGCCCGTCAACTAGCGGGAGGAGGAGATACGCAGTATTTT.